This T cell receptor beta chain was sequenced for a study of T cells in Graves' hyperthyroidism and ophthalmopathy. J gave up 5 bases and V 6 bases, and 4 bases lay outside the gene matches. The CDR3 runs 13 residues. Germline CDR1 and CDR2: MGHRA and YSYEKL. The investigators amplified TCR beta CDR3 regions from RNA transcripts. HTBI primers were the set used in a first-round RT-PCR of the TCR CDR3. In TCRdb, the multiplex PCR reads were re-called with MiXCR into one record per CDR3 protein. This sample yields 500,000 to 550,000 distinct CDR3 sequences, of which just under 20% are seen a single time; less than 55% belongs to the top ten.

The chain uses TRBV4-1 and TRBJ1-2; 9 positions match TRBD1. The receptor was isolated from a man in his forties with Graves' ophthalmopathy. Sequences were obtained from blood. The DNA of the CDR3 is TGCGCCAGCAGTGGAGACAGGGGGTATGGCTACACCTTC. It translates to CASSGDRGYGYTF.